Below are 23 T cell receptor beta chains sequenced from a single sample in a study of blood T cell repertoires in COVID-19. Sequenced by immunoSEQ multiplex PCR; TCRdb stores in-frame clones only, minus some. The repertoire has fewer than 350,000 clones, approximately 87% of them found once; the top ten carry 6.5% to 9.5%. Sequenced: peripheral blood. The receptors derive from a woman aged 45-65 years who had recovered from COVID-19.

The chain combines TRBV28 with TRBJ2-7, with 11 positions matching TRBD1. J gave up 2 bases and V 1 base, and 13 bases lay outside the gene matches. Germline V gene data show CDR1 as MDHEN and CDR2 as SYDVKM. There are 19 residues in the CDR3. CDR3 sequence: CASSLSYPQPGQGAYEQYF. The CDR3 coding sequence is TGTGCCAGCAGTTTATCTTACCCCCAACCGGGACAGGGGGCCTACGAGCAGTACTTC.

The chain employs TRBV29-1 and TRBJ2-1; 8 positions match TRBD1. The CDR3 loop spans 11 amino acids. Germline-derived CDR1 and CDR2 are SQVTM and ANQGSEA. Trimming removed 6 bases from V and 8 bases from J; junction bases left unmatched: 3. CDR3 in amino acids: CSVGQGHEQFF. Here the CDR3 DNA reads TGCAGCGTCGGACAGGGCCATGAGCAGTTCTTC.

The genes are TRBV28 and TRBJ2-3, with 8 positions matching TRBD2. The CDR3 has 17 residues. Looked up from germline, CDR1 is MDHEN and CDR2 is SYDVKM. V shed 0 bases, J shed 4 bases, and the junction held 9 bases outside the gene matches. The CDR3 DNA reads as TGTGCCAGCAGTTTATGGGAAGCGGGGGCTTCAGCAGATACGCAGTATTTT. Protein product: CASSLWEAGASADTQYF. Drawing the rest from reference TRBV28 and TRBJ2-3, the complete variable domain is DVKVTQSSRYLVKRTGEKVFLECVQDMDHENMFWYRQDPGLGLRLIYFSYDVKMKEKGDIPEGYSVSREKKERFSLILESASTNQTSMYLCASSLWEAGASADTQYFGPGTRLTVL.

This sequence joins TRBV5-4 and TRBJ2-5, with unresolved D. Germline V gene data show CDR1 as SGHNT and CDR2 as YYREEE (reference sequence). CDR3 length: 13 residues. The V end was cut by 5 bases, the J end by 5 bases, with 13 bases between. The CDR3 here is CASSHDVGETQYF. The CDR3 DNA sequence: TGTGCCAGCAGTCACGACGTCGGGGAGACCCAGTACTTC.

The chain employs TRBV6-5 and TRBJ2-5; D may be TRBD2 (5 bases). From germline, CDR1 is MNHEY and CDR2 SVGAGI. This CDR3 contains 14 residues. The germline V and J ends were trimmed by 2 bases and 4 bases, with 11 bases remaining between them. CDR3: CASSYEGRRETQYF. For the CDR3, the DNA is TGTGCCAGCAGTTACGAGGGCCGGCGAGAGACCCAGTACTTC.

This clone was observed once. The chain links TRBV4-1 to TRBJ2-7, with a tentative D call TRBD2 (5 bases). Germline V lookup: CDR1 MGHRA, CDR2 YSYEKL. This CDR3 comprises 15 residues. Trimming removed 4 bases from V and 2 bases from J, with 15 bases in between. The CDR3 sequence is CASSPLLGDTYEQYF. The CDR3 DNA reads TGCGCCAGCAGCCCCCTCCTCGGGGATACCTACGAGCAGTACTTC.

The chain has TRBV28 and TRBJ2-7; D possibly corresponds to TRBD1 (6 bases). CDR1 is MDHEN and CDR2 is SYDVKM in the germline V gene. This CDR3 is built from 15 residues. V dropped 6 bases and J dropped 8 bases, with 23 bases sitting between them. CDR3 in DNA: TGTGCCAGCAGAGTCGCCGGGACACTTGTTCCGAAGCAGTACTTC. It encodes CASRVAGTLVPKQYF.

The V and J genes are TRBV19 and TRBJ1-1; TRBD1 might be the D (5 bases). The CDR3 spans 14 residues. V lost 7 bases, J lost 0 bases, and 12 bases lay in between. The germline V gene has CDR1 LNHDA and CDR2 SQIVND (reference sequence). CDR3 nucleotides: TGTGCCAGTACCCCCCAGGGTGTGAACACTGAAGCTTTCTTT. Its protein product is CASTPQGVNTEAFF.

In this sample, this clone turned up once. The chain employs TRBV3-1 (or the pseudogene TRBV3-2) and TRBJ2-1; 15 nucleotides align to TRBD2. This CDR3 is 18 amino acids long. Germline CDR1 and CDR2: LGHDT and YNNKEL (reference sequence). V was pared by 0 bases and J by 7 bases, with 7 bases of the junction left unmatched. CDR3 nucleotides: TGTGCCAGCAGCCAAGATGGACTAGCGGGAGGGCCGAGGAATGAGCAGTTCTTC. Translation: CASSQDGLAGGPRNEQFF.

Turning to this clone: A read error may produce the germline difference seen at one junction end. This rearrangement joins TRBV6-2 or TRBV6-3 to TRBJ2-7; possible D gene TRBD2, 5 bases. The CDR3 is 12 amino acids. Germline assignment: CDR1 MNHEY and CDR2 SVGEGT. This CDR3 reads CASSSEGLEEYF. The CDR3 DNA reads TGTGCCAGCAGTTCCGAGGGCCTCGAGGAGTACTTC.

V gene TRBV7-8 combines with J gene TRBJ1-2, with 8 bases that match TRBD1. Germline-derived CDR1 and CDR2 are SGHVS and FQNEAQ. Germline trimming cut 2 bases from V and 5 bases from J; bases unmatched to any gene: 7. This CDR3 is 15 amino acids long. The CDR3: CASSLSRTGLYGYTF. CDR3 coding DNA: TGTGCCAGCAGCTTATCCCGGACAGGGTTATATGGCTACACCTTC.

This clone was picked up one time. The rearrangement joins TRBV27 to TRBJ2-7; TRBD1 matches 9 bases. J was trimmed by 4 bases and V by 6 bases; bases with no gene match: 7. This CDR3 spans 14 amino acids. Germline V lookup: CDR1 MNHEY, CDR2 SMNVEV (reference sequence). As DNA, the CDR3 is TGTGCCAGCAGCCGACCGGGACAGGGATACGAGCAGTACTTC. Amino acids: CASSRPGQGYEQYF.

J is TRBJ1-4 and V is TRBV9; D not certain. V was pared by 4 bases and J by 0 bases, with 7 bases between. Germline V CDR1 and CDR2: SGDLS, YYNGEE. The CDR3 has 14 amino acids. Here the CDR3 reads CASSPTATNEKLFF. CDR3 nucleotides: TGTGCCAGCAGCCCCACAGCAACTAATGAAAAACTGTTTTTT.

This clone showed up just once. J is TRBJ2-1 and V is TRBV11-2, with 7 bases lining up with TRBD2. V shed 1 base, J shed 1 base, and the junction held 1 base outside the gene matches. The CDR3 loop spans 15 amino acids. The germline CDR1 and CDR2 sequences are SGHAT and FQNNGV. CDR3 amino acids: CASSLVAGSYNEQFF. For the CDR3, the DNA is TGTGCCAGCAGCTTAGTAGCGGGTTCCTACAATGAGCAGTTCTTC.

The V gene is TRBV6-5, the J gene TRBJ2-6; TRBD1 matches 7 bases. The CDR3 runs to 15 residues. CDR1 is MNHEY and CDR2 is SVGAGI in the germline V gene. The ends lost 10 bases at V and 4 bases at J; junction bases unmatched: 10. CDR3 sequence reads: CAIQSRGRGANVLTF. The CDR3 DNA reads as TGTGCCATTCAGTCGAGGGGGCGCGGGGCCAACGTCCTGACTTTC.

V gene TRBV7-9 combines with J gene TRBJ2-7; D is perhaps TRBD2 (6 bases). From germline, CDR1 is SEHNR and CDR2 FQNEAQ (reference sequence). The V end lost 5 bases, the J end lost 7 bases, and 24 bases lay between the germline ends. This CDR3 has 16 residues. The CDR3 reads CASSPPEGEERAEQYF. The CDR3 nucleotides read TGTGCCAGCAGCCCACCCGAAGGGGAGGAACGCGCGGAGCAGTACTTC.

This chain links TRBV10-3 with TRBJ1-4; D unresolved. The CDR3 has 14 amino acids. Germline V gives CDR1 ENHRY, CDR2 SYGVKD. V lost 3 bases and J 1 base, leaving 6 bases between the germline ends. As DNA, the CDR3 is TGTGCCATCAGTGACGTTGTAACTAATGAAAAACTGTTTTTT. As protein: CAISDVVTNEKLFF.

This clone was found a few times. The V gene is TRBV7-2, the J gene TRBJ1-4; the D is unclear. This CDR3 region has 13 residues. Deletions cut 5 bases from V and 7 bases from J, with 11 bases between. CDR1 is SGHTA, CDR2 FQGNSA, per germline. CDR3 protein: CASSPRGGEKLFF. The CDR3 DNA reads as TGTGCCAGCAGCCCCCGGGGAGGTGAAAAACTGTTTTTT.

The chain has TRBV28 and TRBJ1-2, with 7 nucleotides matching TRBD1. With V trimmed by 5 bases and J by 4 bases, 10 bases remained unmatched. The CDR3 spans 15 residues. CDR1 and CDR2 from the germline V gene are MDHEN and SYDVKM. As DNA, the CDR3 is TGTGCCAGCAGTGAAGGACAGGACCGCGTCTATGGCTACACCTTC. Amino acids: CASSEGQDRVYGYTF.

The chain combines TRBV5-1 with TRBJ2-1; 8 positions match TRBD2. The CDR3 totals 15 residues. The V gene's germline CDR1 is SGHRS and CDR2 YFSETQ. The junction had 9 bases not matched to a gene; V was cut back by 2 bases and J by 8 bases. The CDR3 coding sequence is TGCGCCAGCAGCTTTAGCGGGATGGCGCGAGATGAGCAGTTCTTC. Protein: CASSFSGMARDEQFF.

This clone was detected only once. The gene calls are TRBV2 and TRBJ1-3, with 8 bases identical to TRBD1. The V gene end was trimmed by 5 bases and the J gene end by 0 bases; junction bases not matched to a gene: 9. CDR1 and CDR2 from the germline V gene are SNHLY and FYNNEI. The CDR3 has 17 amino acids. CDR3 amino acids: CASSWGTGSFSGNTIYF. CDR3 nucleotide sequence: TGTGCCAGCAGTTGGGGGACAGGTTCATTCTCTGGAAACACCATATATTTT.

The CDR3 region has the DNA TGTGCCAGCAGCCCCGGGACAGCCGCAGCCTATGGCTACACCTTC. Translating gives CASSPGTAAAYGYTF. The chain uses TRBV11-1 and TRBJ1-2, with 7 nucleotides matching TRBD1. The CDR3 totals 15 residues. Trimming at V came to 5 bases and at J to 4 bases, leaving 10 bases not matched to a gene. Looked up from germline, CDR1 is SGHAT and CDR2 is FQDESV (reference sequence).

This clone showed up just a few times. The chain employs TRBV16 and TRBJ2-1; perhaps TRBD2 as D (6 bases). Germline CDR1 KGHSY, CDR2 FQNENV. The germline V and J ends were trimmed by 4 bases and 8 bases, with 24 bases remaining between them. This CDR3 is built from 17 residues. The chain's CDR3 is CASSPRGQSRFYHEQFF. The CDR3 bases are TGTGCCAGCAGCCCGCGGGGTCAGAGTCGTTTTTACCATGAGCAGTTCTTC.